This is a list of T cell receptor beta chains from one sample in a study of vaccination effects on CD4 cells after COVID-19. TCRdb keeps only in-frame clones here, not all; method: immunoSEQ multiplex PCR. Of about 43,000 clones detected, roughly 79% appear once; the ten largest clones hold 10% to 13%. No antigens are known for them. The sample consisted of CD4+ T cells from PBMCs cultured with SARS-CoV-2 spike peptides, taken before COVID-19 vaccination. These receptors were taken from a human donor who received a COVID-19 vaccine. CDR3s include the opening cysteine and the closing phenylalanine or tryptophan. A D gene is named only where the DNA matches it firmly. Expanded clones are given a class, and other clones once, few, many or no size at all.

cdr3_aa,cdr3_nt,v_call,d_call,cdr3_length,clone_size,j_call
CASSANSGFSQETQYF,TGTGCCAGCAGTGCCAATAGCGGGTTTAGCCAAGAGACCCAGTACTTC,TRBV2,TRBD2,16,.,TRBJ2-5
CASSQVLRGRTGELFF,TGCGCCAGCAGCCAAGTACTTAGGGGTCGGACCGGGGAGCTGTTTTTT,TRBV4-1,.,16,few,TRBJ2-2
CASSQDSGGQETQYF,TGTGCCAGCAGCCAAGACAGCGGGGGGCAAGAGACCCAGTACTTC,TRBV3-1/TRBV3-2,TRBD2,15,.,TRBJ2-5
CASSQGDRDAFF,TGTGCCAGCAGCCAAGGGGACAGGGACGCTTTCTTT,TRBV3-1/TRBV3-2,TRBD1,12,few,TRBJ1-1
CAIRGGVSVSETQYF,TGTGCCATCAGGGGGGGGGTATCTGTTTCGGAGACCCAGTACTTC,TRBV10-3,TRBD2,15,.,TRBJ2-5
CASSDRTGTEAFF,TGTGCCAGCAGCGATCGCACGGGGACTGAAGCTTTCTTT,TRBV9,.,13,few,TRBJ1-1
CASSYSHGGNEQFF,TGTGCCAGCAGTTACTCCCACGGGGGCAATGAGCAGTTCTTC,TRBV6-5,.,14,.,TRBJ2-1
CASSYTDNNSPLHF,TGTGCCAGCAGTTATACAGATAATAATTCACCCCTCCACTTT,TRBV6-5,.,14,.,TRBJ1-6
CASSHRRQGLTGELFF,TGCGCCAGCAGCCATCGGCGACAGGGTCTTACCGGGGAGCTGTTTTTT,TRBV4-3,TRBD1,16,.,TRBJ2-2
CASRPRGFANYGYTF,TGTGCCAGCAGACCGCGGGGTTTTGCGAACTATGGCTACACCTTC,TRBV6-5,.,15,.,TRBJ1-2
CASSWGGQSHSDTQYF,TGTGCCAGCAGCTGGGGGGGCCAATCCCATTCAGATACGCAGTATTTT,TRBV11-3,.,16,.,TRBJ2-3
CASSEPQVGTEAFF,TGCGCCAGCAGCGAACCCCAGGTTGGCACTGAAGCTTTCTTT,TRBV5-1,.,14,.,TRBJ1-1
CASSETGGGGANVLTF,TGTGCCAGCAGTGAAACAGGGGGCGGTGGGGCCAACGTCCTGACTTTC,TRBV28,TRBD1,16,.,TRBJ2-6
CASSSRSNQPQHF,TGTGCCAGCAGTTCACGAAGCAATCAGCCCCAGCATTTT,TRBV6-2/TRBV6-3,.,13,few,TRBJ1-5
CASSLESLGGRETQYF,TGTGCCAGCAGCTTAGAATCTCTTGGGGGTCGAGAGACCCAGTACTTC,TRBV11-2,.,16,.,TRBJ2-5
CASSLLVYTQYF,TGTGCCAGCAGTTTATTGGTATATACGCAGTATTTT,TRBV12-3/TRBV12-4,.,12,.,TRBJ2-3
CAHKQGAGANVLTF,TGTGCCCATAAGCAGGGGGCTGGGGCCAACGTCCTGACTTTC,TRBV7-9,TRBD1,14,.,TRBJ2-6